This record covers a single TCR beta chain. What it binds is not known. Next came a second PCR, run for roughly 6 to 11 cycles, which used a sample-barcoded 5' primer along with a J-beta primer mix. TCRdb reanalysed the 5' RACE reads using MiXCR and keeps one entry per CDR3 protein. Of over a million distinct CDR3 sequences listed, around 55% were seen once; the top ten hold more than 6%. CDR3 length equals 13 residues. Trimming shortened V by 7 bases and J by 5 bases, and 12 bases separated the two germline ends. CDR1 KGHDR and CDR2 SFDVKD come from the germline V gene. The data originate from a study of blood T cells in healthy people across ages. The study, taken as a whole, reports: The diversity estimates, figures obtained from one million T cells, were considered underestimates. Per-million-T-cell TCR beta diversity fell roughly linearly with age.

Sample: blood. The chain recombines TRBV24-1 with TRBJ2-3; either TRBD1 or TRBD2 may fit D (5 bases each). This sequence originates from a man aged 18 to 30 in good health. For the CDR3, the DNA is TGTGCCACCAGGGCAGGGACGGAAGATACGCAGTATTTT. It yields the protein CATRAGTEDTQYF.